The 2 T cell receptor beta chains presented below share a single source sample, sequenced in a study of T cells in women clearing cervical HPV infection. This table comes from immunoSEQ multiplex PCR, and its TCRdb copy is limited to in-frame clones, with some not included. The table lists roughly 24,000 clones. The specimen sequenced was blood buffy coat. All receptors come from a woman between 18 and 70 years old with a cervical HPV16 infection that either progressed to CIN3+ or cleared (not recorded which).

As to this clone: The CDR3 goes on 3 residues after the read ends, and that part is filled in from the germline J gene. The V call is TRBV29-1, the J call TRBJ2-7, with TRBD2 matching over 13 bases. Germline-derived CDR1 and CDR2 are SQVTM and ANQGSEA. After removal of 4 bases from V and 0 bases from J, the junction contained 0 bases not matched to a gene. The CDR3 extends over 14 amino acids. The sequenced CDR3 bases are TGCAGCGTTGGGACTAGCGGGGGCTCCTACGAG. It is translated as CSVGTSGGSYE. The whole CDR3 sequence is CSVGTSGGSYEQYF.

A word on this clone: The sequenced fragment ends 3 residues before the CDR3 boundary, so the rest is inferred from the germline J gene. The chain employs TRBV20-1 and TRBJ2-7; D is perhaps TRBD2 (6 bases). This CDR3 is built from 15 residues. Germline assignment: CDR1 DFQATT and CDR2 SNEGSKA (reference sequence). V was clipped by 3 bases and J by 0 bases, with 15 bases between them. The CDR3 bases that were read are TGCAGTGCTAGGGGTGGGGGTAGCGGCTCCTACGAG. Residues: CSARGGGSGSYE. The CDR3 as a whole reads CSARGGGSGSYEQYF.